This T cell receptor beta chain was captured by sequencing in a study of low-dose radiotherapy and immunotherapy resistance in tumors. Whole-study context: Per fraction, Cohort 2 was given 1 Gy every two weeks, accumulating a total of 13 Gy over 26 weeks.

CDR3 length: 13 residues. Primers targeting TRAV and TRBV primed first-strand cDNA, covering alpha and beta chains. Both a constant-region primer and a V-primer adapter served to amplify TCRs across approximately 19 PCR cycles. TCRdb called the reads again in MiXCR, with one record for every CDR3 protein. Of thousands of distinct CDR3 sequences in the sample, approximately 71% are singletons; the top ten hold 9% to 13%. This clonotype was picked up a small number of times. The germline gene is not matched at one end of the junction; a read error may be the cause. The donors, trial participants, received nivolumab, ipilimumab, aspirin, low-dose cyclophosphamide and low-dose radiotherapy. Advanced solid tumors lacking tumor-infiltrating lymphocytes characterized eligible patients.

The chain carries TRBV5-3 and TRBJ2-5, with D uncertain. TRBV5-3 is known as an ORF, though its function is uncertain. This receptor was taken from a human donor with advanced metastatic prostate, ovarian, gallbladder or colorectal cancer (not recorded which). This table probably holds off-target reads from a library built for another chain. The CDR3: CASSLISEETQYF. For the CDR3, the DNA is TGTGCCAGCAGCTTGATCTCAGAAGAGACCCAGTACTTC.